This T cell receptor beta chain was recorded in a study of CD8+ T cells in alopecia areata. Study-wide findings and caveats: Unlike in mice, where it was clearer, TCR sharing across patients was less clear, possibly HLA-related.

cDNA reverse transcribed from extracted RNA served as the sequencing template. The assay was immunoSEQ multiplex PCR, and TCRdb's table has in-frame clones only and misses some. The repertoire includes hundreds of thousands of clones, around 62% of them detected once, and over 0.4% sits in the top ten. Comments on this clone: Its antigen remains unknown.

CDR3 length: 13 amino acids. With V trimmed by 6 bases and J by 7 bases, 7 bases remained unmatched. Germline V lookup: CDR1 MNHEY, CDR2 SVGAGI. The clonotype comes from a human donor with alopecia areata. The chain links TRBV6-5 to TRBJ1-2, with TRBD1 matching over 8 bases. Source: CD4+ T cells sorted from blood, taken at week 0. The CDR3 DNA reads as TGTGCCAGCAGACCGACAGGGGTCGGTGGCTACACCTTC. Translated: CASRPTGVGGYTF.